A selection of T cell receptor beta chains follows, all from one sample in a study of identical twins. TCRdb called the 5' RACE reads again in MiXCR, with one record for every CDR3 protein. The sample shows a few hundred thousand distinct CDR3 sequences, about 10% of them seen only once. The sample consisted of memory T cells sorted from blood. Every receptor here comes from a man in his fifties in good health. CDR3s include the opening cysteine and the closing phenylalanine or tryptophan. A D gene is named only where the DNA matches it firmly. Rows may omit the clone size; those that give it use once, few, many or a size class.

J | D | size | V | DNA | CDR3
TRBJ2-2 | TRBD2 | many | TRBV3-1 | TGTGCCAGCAGCCGCTCCGGGACTAGCGGGAGGGCGAACACCGGGGAGCTGTTTTTT | CASSRSGTSGRANTGELFF
TRBJ1-5 | - | few | TRBV6-1 | TGTGCCAGCAGACGACAGCAGAATCAGCCCCAGCATTTT | CASRRQQNQPQHF
TRBJ1-4 | - | - | TRBV5-1 | TGCGCCAGCAGCTTGGATGTGGGGCCCGAGGAAAAACTGTTTTTT | CASSLDVGPEEKLFF
TRBJ2-7 | TRBD2 | - | TRBV28 | TGTGCCAGCAGTTTAAGGACTAGCGGGAATCAACTTGCCGAGCAGTACTTC | CASSLRTSGNQLAEQYF
TRBJ2-5 | - | many | TRBV9 | TGTGCCAGCAGCGTAGGGGTGGGGCAAGAGACCCAGTACTTC | CASSVGVGQETQYF
TRBJ1-2 | TRBD1 | many | TRBV28 | TGTGCCAGCAGTGGCCGTGAGGGACAGGGGGAAGATTTCTATGGCTACACCTTC | CASSGREGQGEDFYGYTF
TRBJ2-6 | - | many | TRBV5-1 | TGCGCCAGCATACAAGGGGCAAGCTCTGGGGCCAACGTCCTGACTTTC | CASIQGASSGANVLTF
TRBJ2-1 | TRBD1 | many | TRBV5-6 | TGTGCCAGCAGCTTATACAGGGGGTATGAGCAGTTCTTC | CASSLYRGYEQFF
TRBJ1-1 | - | - | TRBV6-5 | TGTGCCAGCATGTCAGGATTTGAAGCTTTCTTT | CASMSGFEAFF
TRBJ1-1 | TRBD1 | - | TRBV19 | TGTGCCAGTAGTATCCGGACAGGGGGTAAACGTCGTACTGAAGCTTTCTTT | CASSIRTGGKRRTEAFF
TRBJ2-2 | - | many | TRBV6-1 | TGTGCCAGCAGTGAACAGGGATTATCCGGGGAGCTGTTTTTT | CASSEQGLSGELFF
TRBJ2-2 | TRBD2 | many | TRBV5-1 | TGCGCCAGCAGCTTCGGACTAGCGGCGCTCGCGGGAACCGGGGAGCTGTTTTTT | CASSFGLAALAGTGELFF
TRBJ2-3 | - | many | TRBV7-3 | TGTGCCAGCAGCTTCGACAGAGCAGATACGCAGTATTTT | CASSFDRADTQYF